This record looks at one T cell receptor (beta chain) sequence and its context. Relying on iRepertoire HTBI primers and Arm-PCR of CDR3 regions, the team built TCR beta libraries. TCRdb ran MiXCR on the multiplex PCR reads and lists one entry per CDR3 protein. The repertoire holds 430,000 or so distinct CDR3 sequences, with roughly 23% as singletons. As for time point: persistent/refractory GD, antithyroid drugs over 5 years with positive TRAb. From PBMCs, RNA was extracted and then used to make the TCR library. The sample is drawn from a study of regulatory T cells in long-lasting Graves disease. Study-wide background: Over 5 years of antithyroid drugs plus positive TSH receptor antibodies defined persistent Graves' disease.

The CDR3 loop spans 15 amino acids. The ends were cut back, 3 bases at V and 6 bases at J, with 12 bases in the middle. Germline lookup yields CDR1 KGHSH and CDR2 LQKENI. The sequencing used peripheral blood mononuclear cells (PBMCs), collected when the disease was refractory, from a patient treated with antithyroid drugs. The TCR originated in a female donor with Graves disease. The gene calls are TRBV18 and TRBJ1-6; D remains ambiguous. This CDR3 reads CASSPGQDRNSPLHF. CDR3 DNA: TGTGCCAGCTCACCGGGTCAGGACCGTAATTCACCCCTCCACTTT. Drawing the rest from reference TRBV18 and TRBJ1-6, the complete variable domain is NAGVMQNPRHLVRRRGQEARLRCSPMKGHSHVYWYRQLPEEGLKFMVYLQKENIIDESGMPKERFSAEFPKEGPSILRIQQVVRGDSAAYFCASSPGQDRNSPLHFGNGTRLTVT.